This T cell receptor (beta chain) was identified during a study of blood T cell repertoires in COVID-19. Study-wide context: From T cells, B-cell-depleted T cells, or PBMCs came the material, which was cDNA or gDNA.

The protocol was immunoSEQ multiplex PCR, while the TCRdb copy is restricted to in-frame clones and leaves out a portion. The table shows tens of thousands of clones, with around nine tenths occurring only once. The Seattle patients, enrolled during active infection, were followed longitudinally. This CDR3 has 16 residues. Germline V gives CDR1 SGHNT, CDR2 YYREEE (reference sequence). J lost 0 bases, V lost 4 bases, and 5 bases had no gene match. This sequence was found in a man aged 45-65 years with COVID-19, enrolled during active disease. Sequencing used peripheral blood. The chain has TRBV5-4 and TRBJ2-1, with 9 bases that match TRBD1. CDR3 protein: CASSRTGVSSYNEQFF. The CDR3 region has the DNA TGTGCCAGCAGCCGGACAGGGGTAAGCTCCTACAATGAGCAGTTCTTC.